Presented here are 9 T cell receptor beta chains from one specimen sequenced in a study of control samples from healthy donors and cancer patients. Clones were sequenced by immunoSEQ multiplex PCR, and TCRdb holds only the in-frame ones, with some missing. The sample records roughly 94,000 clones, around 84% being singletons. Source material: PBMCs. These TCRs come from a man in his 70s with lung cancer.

The CDR3 region is CASSPDTRSTLNTEAFF. Here the CDR3 DNA reads TGCGCCAGCAGCCCAGACACGCGCTCCACCTTGAACACTGAAGCTTTCTTT. The J gene is TRBJ1-1, the V gene TRBV5-1; no clear D gene. The V gene lost 4 bases and the J gene lost 0 bases, with 19 bases spanning the gap. Germline assignment: CDR1 SGHRS and CDR2 YFSETQ. The CDR3 is made up of 17 amino acids.

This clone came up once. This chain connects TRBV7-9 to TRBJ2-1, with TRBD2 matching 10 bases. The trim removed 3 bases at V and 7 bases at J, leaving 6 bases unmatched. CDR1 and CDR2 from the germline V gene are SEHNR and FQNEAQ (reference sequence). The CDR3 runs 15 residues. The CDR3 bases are TGTGCCAGCAGCTTTTTTAGCGGGGGGCTGAATGAGCAGTTCTTC. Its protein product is CASSFFSGGLNEQFF.

The CDR3 sequence: CASSISGERGGYTF. DNA of the CDR3: TGTGCCAGCTCAATATCGGGGGAAAGAGGAGGCTACACCTTC. The chain links TRBV18 to TRBJ1-2; D is perhaps TRBD1 (5 bases). The length of the CDR3 is 14 residues. In germline, CDR1 is KGHSH, CDR2 LQKENI. Trimming cost V 5 bases and J 8 bases, with 18 bases left between them.

As DNA, the CDR3 is TGTGCCTGGAGAAAGGGGACTAGCGGGCAGAATACGCAGTATTTT. This codes for CAWRKGTSGQNTQYF. This chain uses TRBV30 with TRBJ2-3; TRBD2 aligns across 12 bases. Germline loops: CDR1 GTSNPN, CDR2 SVGIG (reference sequence). This CDR3 spans 15 amino acids. V was clipped by 3 bases and J by 7 bases; unmatched bases: 8.

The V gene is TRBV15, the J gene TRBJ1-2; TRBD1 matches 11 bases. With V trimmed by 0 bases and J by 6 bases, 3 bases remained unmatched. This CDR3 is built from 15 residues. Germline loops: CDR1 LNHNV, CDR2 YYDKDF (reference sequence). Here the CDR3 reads CATSRERTGGDGYTF. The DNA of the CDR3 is TGTGCCACCAGCAGAGAAAGGACAGGGGGCGATGGCTACACCTTC.

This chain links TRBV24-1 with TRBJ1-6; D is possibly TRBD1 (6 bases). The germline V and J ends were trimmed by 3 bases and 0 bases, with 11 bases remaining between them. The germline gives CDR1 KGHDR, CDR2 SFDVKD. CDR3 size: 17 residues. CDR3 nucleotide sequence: TGTGCCACCAGTGATGGGGGCGGAAGCTCCTATAATTCACCCCTCCACTTT. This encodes CATSDGGGSSYNSPLHF.

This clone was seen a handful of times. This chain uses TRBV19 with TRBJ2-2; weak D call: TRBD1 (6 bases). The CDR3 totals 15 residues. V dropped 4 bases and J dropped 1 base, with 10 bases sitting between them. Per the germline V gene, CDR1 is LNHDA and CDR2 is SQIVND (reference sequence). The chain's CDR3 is CASSTTGQNTGELFF. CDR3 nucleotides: TGTGCCAGTAGTACAACGGGACAGAACACCGGGGAGCTGTTTTTT.

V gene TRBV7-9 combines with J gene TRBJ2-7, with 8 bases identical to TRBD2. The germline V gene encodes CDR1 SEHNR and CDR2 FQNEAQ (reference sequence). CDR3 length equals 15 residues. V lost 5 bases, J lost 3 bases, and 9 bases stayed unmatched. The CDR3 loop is CASSQPRGGGYEQYF. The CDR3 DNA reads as TGTGCCAGCAGCCAGCCCCGGGGGGGCGGCTACGAGCAGTACTTC.

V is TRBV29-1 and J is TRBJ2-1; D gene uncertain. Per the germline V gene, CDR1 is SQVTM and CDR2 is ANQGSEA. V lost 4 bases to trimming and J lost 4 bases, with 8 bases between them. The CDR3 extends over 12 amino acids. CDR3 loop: CSVGRQYNEQFF. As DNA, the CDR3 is TGCAGCGTTGGTCGCCAGTACAATGAGCAGTTCTTC.